Below are 22 T cell receptor beta chains sequenced from a single sample in a study of regulatory T cells in long-lasting Graves disease. Construction of TCR beta libraries relied on iRepertoire HTBI primers and on Arm-PCR targeting CDR3 regions. TCRdb independently ran MiXCR on the multiplex PCR reads; one entry per CDR3 protein. This table has 400,000 to 450,000 distinct CDR3 sequences, about a quarter appearing once. Indicated time point: persistent/refractory GD, antithyroid drugs over 5 years with positive TRAb. The TCR library was prepared using RNA isolated from PBMCs. Sequencing used peripheral blood mononuclear cells (PBMCs), obtained when the disease was refractory, from a patient treated with antithyroid drugs. The receptors come from a female donor with Graves disease.

This CDR3 is CASSSGTSGSPLHF. CDR3 sequence (DNA): TGTGCCAGCAGCTCGGGCACGTCCGGTTCACCCCTCCACTTT. V gene TRBV7-2 combines with J gene TRBJ1-6, with D unresolved. Germline V gene lookup returns CDR1 SGHTA and CDR2 FQGNSA. Deletions cut 4 bases from V and 9 bases from J, with 13 bases between. The CDR3 length is 14 residues.

The chain is built from TRBV29-1 and TRBJ1-5; D gene uncertain. The CDR3 runs to 13 residues. CDR1 and CDR2 from the germline V gene are SQVTM and ANQGSEA. Trimming took off 3 bases at V and 3 bases at J, with 9 bases between the two ends. CDR3 sequence: CSVEVRVNQPQHF. DNA of the CDR3: TGCAGCGTTGAGGTACGAGTCAATCAGCCCCAGCATTTT.

This clonotype was seen many times. The chain employs TRBV12-3 or TRBV12-4 and TRBJ1-6; the match to TRBD1 covers 7 bases. CDR3 length: 15 amino acids. Germline trimming cut 3 bases from V and 10 bases from J; bases unmatched to any gene: 9. The CDR3 is CASSFTSGGLSPLHF. CDR3 bases: TGTGCCAGCAGTTTCACATCAGGGGGTCTATCACCCCTCCACTTT.

The chain employs TRBV12-3 or TRBV12-4 and TRBJ1-4; D call uncertain. The CDR3 has 13 residues. V shed 4 bases and J shed 3 bases, with 6 bases lying between them. CDR3 region: CASSWKSNEKLFF. DNA for the CDR3: TGTGCCAGCAGTTGGAAGTCTAATGAAAAACTGTTTTTT.

This clonotype appeared many times. The chain joins TRBV28 to TRBJ1-2, with D possibly being TRBD1 (6 bases). V was trimmed by 4 bases and J by 3 bases, leaving 12 bases between them. From germline, CDR1 is MDHEN and CDR2 SYDVKM. The CDR3 is 14 residues long. The CDR3 spells CASSSQTGDYGYTF. For the CDR3, the DNA is TGTGCCAGCAGTTCTCAGACAGGAGACTATGGCTACACCTTC.

This clonotype was recorded a few times. The chain links TRBV11-2 to TRBJ2-3, with 8 nucleotides matching TRBD2. Unmatched junction bases numbered 13, after V lost 4 bases and J lost 1 base. This CDR3 comprises 18 residues. From germline, CDR1 is SGHAT and CDR2 FQNNGV. This chain's CDR3 is CASSSPSGRGAGTDTQYF. In DNA, the CDR3 is TGTGCCAGCAGCTCGCCTTCCGGGAGGGGGGCGGGCACAGATACGCAGTATTTT.

This chain links TRBV28 with TRBJ2-3; the match to TRBD1 covers 8 bases. With V trimmed by 2 bases and J by 6 bases, 1 base remained unmatched. In germline, CDR1 is MDHEN, CDR2 SYDVKM. The CDR3 runs to 13 residues. CDR3 in DNA: TGTGCCAGCAGTTTACAGGGGGCGGATACGCAGTATTTT. Amino acids: CASSLQGADTQYF.

A single count supports this clonotype. The chain is built from TRBV20-1 and TRBJ1-5, with D unclear. Trimming stripped 1 base from V and 1 base from J, with 14 bases between. Germline V gene data show CDR1 as DFQATT and CDR2 as SNEGSKA (reference sequence). The CDR3 consists of 16 residues. CDR3 nucleotides: TGCAGTGCTAGAGCCCCACGCCGCCGGAGCAATCAGCCCCAGCATTTT. Translating gives CSARAPRRRSNQPQHF.

The CDR3 DNA is TGTGCCATCAGTGCCGGCCGGAGCTCCTACGAGCAGTACTTC. Protein product: CAISAGRSSYEQYF. The chain is built from TRBV10-3 and TRBJ2-7, with D unclear. Trimming cost V 4 bases and J 0 bases, with 10 bases left between them. The germline gives CDR1 ENHRY, CDR2 SYGVKD. This CDR3 is 14 amino acids long.

This clonotype came up once. The CDR3 nucleotides are TGTGCCAGCACGTCAGAGGCCCTTAACTATGGCTACACCTTC. Translating it yields CASTSEALNYGYTF. J is TRBJ1-2 and V is TRBV18; D is ambiguous. Trimming stripped 8 bases from V and 1 base from J, with 14 bases between. The CDR3 has 14 residues. From germline, CDR1 is KGHSH and CDR2 LQKENI.

This clonotype was seen at least ten times. The chain couples TRBV19 to TRBJ1-2, with D possibly being TRBD1 (6 bases). Deletions cut 3 bases from V and 8 bases from J, with 13 bases between. CDR3 length: 13 amino acids. Looked up from germline, CDR1 is LNHDA and CDR2 is SQIVND (reference sequence). The DNA for the CDR3 is TGTGCCAGTAGTATCTCCGGGGGCAAAGGCTACACCTTC. This sequence encodes CASSISGGKGYTF.

The genes are TRBV5-1 and TRBJ1-5, with a weak D call TRBD1 (5 bases). The CDR3 consists of 14 residues. The germline V gene has CDR1 SGHRS and CDR2 YFSETQ. Trimming left V 0 bases short and J 5 bases short, with 9 bases between. CDR3 coding DNA: TGCGCCAGCAGCTTGGGGAAAGGGGATCAGCCCCAGCATTTT. Translating gives CASSLGKGDQPQHF.

The chain is built from TRBV18 and TRBJ1-3; 7 bases are shared with TRBD1. Trimming removed 2 bases from V and 4 bases from J; junction bases left unmatched: 5. CDR3 size: 15 residues. The V gene's germline CDR1 is KGHSH and CDR2 LQKENI. The CDR3 bases are TGTGCCAGCTCACCAGTGACAGGGCGAGGAAACACCATATATTTT. Encoded protein: CASSPVTGRGNTIYF.

V and J are TRBV6-5 and TRBJ2-7; TRBD2 aligns across 12 bases. CDR3 size: 17 residues. Germline trimming cut 2 bases from V and 6 bases from J; bases unmatched to any gene: 11. Germline CDR1 MNHEY, CDR2 SVGAGI. CDR3 in DNA: TGTGCCAGCAGTTACACGCGCAGGACTAGCGGGATAGGCGAGCAGTACTTC. It yields the protein CASSYTRRTSGIGEQYF.

Concerning this clonotype itself: An end of the junction does not agree with germline; a read error may underlie this. The chain uses TRBV5-6 and TRBJ2-5; D is undetermined. The CDR3 spans 13 residues. The V gene's germline CDR1 is SGHDT and CDR2 YYEEEE. CDR3 amino acids: CATSSGPFETQYF. For the CDR3, the DNA is TGTGCCACCAGCTCAGGACCTTTTGAGACCCAGTACTTC.

V is TRBV27 and J is TRBJ1-1, with 7 bases fitting TRBD1. The CDR3 has 16 residues. Germline assignment: CDR1 MNHEY and CDR2 SMNVEV (reference sequence). Losses at the gene ends were 8 bases for V and 5 bases for J; bases not matched to a gene: 17. As DNA, the CDR3 is TGTGCCAGCGAACCCCGGGTTCGCAGGGGGAGGACTGAAGCTTTCTTT. This sequence encodes CASEPRVRRGRTEAFF.

The DNA of the CDR3 is TGTGCCAGCAGTTTGGGAATATTAAGCGGTCAGAAAAGCAATCAGCCCCAGCATTTT. Amino acids: CASSLGILSGQKSNQPQHF. The rearrangement joins TRBV28 to TRBJ1-5; unclear D gene. This CDR3 is built from 19 residues. V was clipped by 3 bases and J by 1 base, with 22 bases between them. Germline assignment: CDR1 MDHEN and CDR2 SYDVKM.

There are many counts of this clonotype. The CDR3 DNA reads as TGTGCCAGCAACCTTCTCGGGGGGACAGGCCCCTACGAGCAGTACTTC. It codes for CASNLLGGTGPYEQYF. The rearrangement joins TRBV2 to TRBJ2-7; D may be TRBD1 (8 bases). This CDR3 region has 16 residues. The V end lost 7 bases, the J end lost 2 bases, and 21 bases lay between the germline ends. CDR1 SNHLY and CDR2 FYNNEI come from the germline V gene.

This clonotype was detected a few times. This may be a read error, as it is one base from a much larger clone. This rearrangement joins TRBV2 to TRBJ2-5, with TRBD1 as a possible D gene (6 bases). Germline V gene lookup returns CDR1 SNHLY and CDR2 FYNNEI. This CDR3 spans 14 amino acids. V was trimmed by 4 bases and J by 5 bases, leaving 14 bases between them. The CDR3 reads CASSGGGMAETQYF. CDR3 nucleotide sequence: TGTGCCAGCAGTGGAGGGGGAATGGCGGAGACCCAGTACTTC.

As for this clonotype: The junction shows a germline mismatch at one end, possibly a read error. CDR3 in amino acids: CAGSPQTGVDTEAFF. CDR3 coding DNA: TGTGCCGGCAGCCCCCAAACAGGGGTAGACACTGAAGCTTTCTTT. The chain recombines TRBV7-8 with TRBJ1-1; 7 positions match TRBD1. The CDR3 is 15 amino acids. CDR1 is SGHVS and CDR2 is FQNEAQ in the germline V gene.

This clonotype was seen at least ten times. The chain joins TRBV2 to TRBJ2-7; unclear D gene. V was trimmed by 7 bases and J by 3 bases, leaving 10 bases between them. The germline gives CDR1 SNHLY, CDR2 FYNNEI. The CDR3 spans 12 residues. The CDR3 loop is CASKASHYEQYF. CDR3 in DNA: TGTGCCAGCAAAGCTTCTCACTACGAGCAGTACTTC.

The CDR3 DNA follows: TGTGCCAGCAGCTTAGCAGGGGGCAAAAACACCATATATTTT. It specifies CASSLAGGKNTIYF. The genes are TRBV7-2 and TRBJ1-3, with 7 positions matching TRBD1. The V gene end was trimmed by 0 bases and the J gene end by 6 bases; junction bases not matched to a gene: 2. The germline V gene has CDR1 SGHTA and CDR2 FQGNSA. CDR3 length: 14 amino acids.